The 27 T cell receptor beta chains below all came from one sample that was sequenced in a study of patients and donors after allogeneic stem cell transplantation. TCRdb recomputed calls from the RT-PCR reads with MiXCR, one row per CDR3 protein. This table has around 150,000 distinct CDR3 sequences, over 25% appearing once. The material sequenced was blood, either unsorted or a sorted T cell fraction (not recorded which). The receptors come from a human donor who was either an allogeneic HSCT recipient or a stem cell or donor lymphocyte infusion donor (not recorded which). It is not recorded whose cells these are; they may come from a transplant donor.

The chain combines TRBV20-1 with TRBJ2-7; 7 nucleotides match TRBD1. CDR1 is DFQATT, CDR2 SNEGSKA, per germline (reference sequence). This CDR3 has 15 residues. With V trimmed by 7 bases and J by 3 bases, 15 bases remained unmatched. The CDR3 is CSGVDRADGIYEQYF. CDR3 nucleotides: TGCAGTGGCGTTGACAGGGCCGATGGAATCTACGAGCAGTACTTC.

This clonotype showed up just a few times. V gene TRBV7-2 combines with J gene TRBJ1-3, with 7 bases matching TRBD1. The J segment lost 0 bases and the V segment lost 3 bases, leaving 2 bases of the junction unmatched. Germline V gene data show CDR1 as SGHTA and CDR2 as FQGNSA. CDR3 length: 15 amino acids. The CDR3 is CASSLTGHSGNTIYF. The CDR3 DNA is TGTGCCAGCAGCTTGACAGGGCACTCTGGAAACACCATATATTTT.

This clonotype was seen more than once but under ten times. This chain uses TRBV9 with TRBJ1-4, with D unclear. Germline CDR1 SGDLS, CDR2 YYNGEE. This CDR3 is built from 14 residues. The V and J ends lost 3 bases and 4 bases respectively, with 10 bases between them. The chain's CDR3 is CASSARGVNEKLFF. DNA for the CDR3: TGTGCCAGCAGCGCACGAGGAGTTAATGAAAAACTGTTTTTT.

The chain joins TRBV6-1 to TRBJ2-2; TRBD1 matches 7 bases. After removal of 0 bases from V and 5 bases from J, the junction contained 9 bases not matched to a gene. The CDR3 has 17 residues. CDR1 and CDR2 from the germline V gene are MNHNS and SASEGT. The CDR3 nucleotides read TGTGCCAGCAGTGAAGCCCCGGGACAGCTTTCGACCGGGGAGCTGTTTTTT. Protein: CASSEAPGQLSTGELFF.

The chain couples TRBV12-3 or TRBV12-4 to TRBJ1-5; D is uncertain. The ends were cut back, 3 bases at V and 6 bases at J, with 9 bases in the middle. This CDR3 region has 13 residues. This CDR3 reads CASSLSRFQPQHF. The CDR3 nucleotides read TGTGCCAGCAGTTTGAGCAGGTTTCAGCCCCAGCATTTT.

The chain's CDR3 is CASSQDREYNQPQHF. As DNA, the CDR3 is TGTGCCAGCAGCCAAGATCGCGAGTACAATCAGCCCCAGCATTTT. The V call is TRBV4-2, the J call TRBJ1-5; D remains unclear. Trimming shortened V by 0 bases and J by 3 bases, and 9 bases separated the two germline ends. The CDR3 contains 15 residues. CDR1 and CDR2 (germline): LGHNA, YNFKEQ.

Written as DNA, the CDR3 is TGTGCCAGCAGCCCCGGGACTTACTACAATGAGCAGTTCTTC. It specifies CASSPGTYYNEQFF. The chain is built from TRBV28 and TRBJ2-1; D perhaps matches TRBD2 (6 bases). This CDR3 has 14 residues. The germline V and J ends were trimmed by 6 bases and 3 bases, with 12 bases remaining between them. Germline lookup yields CDR1 MDHEN and CDR2 SYDVKM. Using reference TRBV28 and TRBJ2-1 for the parts outside the CDR3, the full variable domain is DVKVTQSSRYLVKRTGEKVFLECVQDMDHENMFWYRQDPGLGLRLIYFSYDVKMKEKGDIPEGYSVSREKKERFSLILESASTNQTSMYLCASSPGTYYNEQFFGPGTRLTVL.

DNA for the CDR3: TGTGCCAGCAGCGTTGACTCTGGGGCCAACGTCCTGACTTTC. This translates into CASSVDSGANVLTF. This chain joins TRBV7-2 and TRBJ2-6, with no clear D. V dropped 5 bases and J dropped 0 bases, with 5 bases sitting between them. CDR1 SGHTA and CDR2 FQGNSA come from the germline V gene. This CDR3 has 14 residues.

This clonotype was found a few times. V is TRBV7-9 and J is TRBJ2-7; 8 bases map to TRBD2. The CDR3 totals 16 residues. The V gene end was trimmed by 3 bases and the J gene end by 7 bases; junction bases not matched to a gene: 14. Germline V gives CDR1 SEHNR, CDR2 FQNEAQ (reference sequence). CDR3 nucleotide sequence: TGTGCCAGCAGCTTCTCTGGTCCTACTAGCGGCCAGGAGCAGTACTTC. It codes for CASSFSGPTSGQEQYF.

A few counts support this clonotype. J is TRBJ2-7 and V is TRBV20-1, with D uncertain. The CDR3 runs to 11 residues. The ends were cut back, 3 bases at V and 4 bases at J, with 7 bases in the middle. Germline V gene sequence: CDR1 DFQATT, CDR2 SNEGSKA (reference sequence). CDR3 loop: CSASSNYEQYF. CDR3 bases: TGCAGTGCTAGTAGCAATTACGAGCAGTACTTC.

The chain recombines TRBV12-3 or TRBV12-4 with TRBJ1-4; D is perhaps TRBD1 (5 bases). Trimming left V 3 bases short and J 6 bases short, with 11 bases between. The CDR3 extends over 14 amino acids. The CDR3 is CASSFREYDEKLFF. Here the CDR3 DNA reads TGTGCCAGCAGTTTCAGGGAGTACGATGAAAAACTGTTTTTT.

The chain recombines TRBV6-5 with TRBJ2-7; no definite D call. The germline V gene has CDR1 MNHEY and CDR2 SVGAGI. Trimming stripped 4 bases from V and 2 bases from J, with 15 bases between. The CDR3 contains 15 residues. The CDR3 region has the DNA TGTGCCAGCAGTTGGGTCGTAGGTTCCCCCTACGAGCAGTACTTC. It specifies CASSWVVGSPYEQYF.

This clonotype was counted ten times or more. The J gene is TRBJ1-1, the V gene TRBV29-1; D is undetermined. Trimming left V 1 base short and J 3 bases short, with 12 bases between. The CDR3 runs 14 residues. CDR1 is SQVTM and CDR2 is ANQGSEA in the germline V gene. CDR3 sequence reads: CSVEVPGSYTEAFF. For the CDR3, the DNA is TGCAGCGTTGAAGTGCCGGGATCATACACTGAAGCTTTCTTT.

V usage is TRBV27 and J usage is TRBJ2-1, with 7 positions matching TRBD2. Per the germline V gene, CDR1 is MNHEY and CDR2 is SMNVEV (reference sequence). Trimming cost V 3 bases and J 7 bases; bases outside gene matches: 3. The CDR3 length is 13 residues. The DNA for the CDR3 is TGTGCCAGCAGTTTCCTCGGGAGGAATGAGCAGTTCTTC. Its translation is CASSFLGRNEQFF.

The rearrangement joins TRBV6-5 to TRBJ2-7; TRBD2 matches at 14 bases. V shed 5 bases, J shed 3 bases, and the junction held 9 bases outside the gene matches. The CDR3 covers 17 residues. Looked up from germline, CDR1 is MNHEY and CDR2 is SVGAGI. CDR3 coding DNA: TGTGCCAGCAGTGAGGGACTAGCGGGAGTTTTAGTCTACGAGCAGTACTTC. Residues: CASSEGLAGVLVYEQYF.

The chain recombines TRBV20-1 with TRBJ1-5; no definite D call. Trimming took off 0 bases at V and 1 base at J, with 10 bases between the two ends. Germline V CDR1 and CDR2: DFQATT, SNEGSKA (reference sequence). The CDR3 runs 15 residues. The CDR3, as DNA: TGCAGTGCTAGAGATCGAGTGGGAAGCAATCAGCCCCAGCATTTT. Encoded protein: CSARDRVGSNQPQHF.

V gene TRBV12-3 or TRBV12-4 combines with J gene TRBJ2-3; possibly TRBD2 for D (6 bases). Trimming stripped 1 base from V and 6 bases from J, with 11 bases between. The CDR3 totals 14 residues. The CDR3 DNA follows: TGTGCCAGCAGTTTAGGCCGGGGGAGCGATACGCAGTATTTT. It translates to CASSLGRGSDTQYF.

This chain uses TRBV12-3 or TRBV12-4 with TRBJ2-7; D is undetermined. Trimming shortened V by 4 bases and J by 7 bases, and 11 bases separated the two germline ends. The CDR3 totals 12 residues. CDR3 nucleotides: TGTGCCAGCAGTTATTGGGCTGGAGAGCAGTACTTC. It translates to CASSYWAGEQYF.

This chain uses TRBV28 with TRBJ2-7; TRBD2 matches 7 bases. This CDR3 is 13 amino acids long. Germline V gene lookup returns CDR1 MDHEN and CDR2 SYDVKM. J was trimmed by 7 bases and V by 6 bases; bases with no gene match: 9. The CDR3 nucleotides are TGTGCCAGCAGCGCTCCCGGGACTACTGAGCAGTACTTC. It encodes CASSAPGTTEQYF.

The chain carries TRBV7-8 and TRBJ2-2; perhaps TRBD2 as D (6 bases). CDR1 and CDR2 from the germline V gene are SGHVS and FQNEAQ. Trimming shortened V by 0 bases and J by 11 bases, and 19 bases separated the two germline ends. The CDR3 runs 16 residues. CDR3 in amino acids: CASSLALGLSLFELFF. DNA of the CDR3: TGTGCCAGCAGCTTAGCACTGGGACTTAGCCTCTTCGAGCTGTTTTTT.

This clonotype turned up a few times. The CDR3 loop is CASSLSVRNIQYF. Written as DNA, the CDR3 is TGTGCCAGCAGTTTATCCGTGAGAAACATTCAGTACTTC. V is TRBV27 and J is TRBJ2-4, with unresolved D. Germline V gene sequence: CDR1 MNHEY, CDR2 SMNVEV (reference sequence). The CDR3 is made up of 13 amino acids. Trimming took 0 bases from V and 6 from J, leaving 6 bases between them.

With regard to this clonotype: A much more abundant neighbour one base away suggests this may be a read error. The CDR3 nucleotides read TGCGCCGGCAGCTTGGATTCTGACGGCCGCGAGCCCCAGCATTTT. It codes for CAGSLDSDGREPQHF. J is TRBJ1-5 and V is TRBV5-1; D call uncertain. The CDR3 consists of 15 residues. Per germline, CDR1 SGHRS and CDR2 YFSETQ.

This chain connects TRBV3-1 to TRBJ2-7; D is possibly TRBD2 (5 bases). The ends were cut back, 1 base at V and 4 bases at J, with 8 bases in the middle. The CDR3 contains 13 residues. Germline V gene lookup returns CDR1 LGHDT and CDR2 YNNKEL (reference sequence). The CDR3 sequence is CASSQVEGYEQYF. The CDR3, as DNA: TGTGCCAGCAGCCAAGTAGAGGGTTACGAGCAGTACTTC.

This clonotype appeared a few times. The rearrangement joins TRBV12-3 or TRBV12-4 to TRBJ2-7, with 12 bases lining up with TRBD1. The CDR3 length is 15 residues. Trimming at V came to 3 bases and at J to 5 bases, leaving 5 bases not matched to a gene. In DNA, the CDR3 is TGTGCCAGCAGTTTGGGGACAGGGGGCTTCCACGAGCAGTACTTC. It yields the protein CASSLGTGGFHEQYF.

This chain links TRBV6-2 or TRBV6-3 with TRBJ1-5; tentatively, D is TRBD1 (5 bases). This CDR3 is 14 amino acids long. V lost 2 bases to trimming and J lost 3 bases, with 8 bases between them. CDR1 and CDR2 from the germline V gene are MNHEY and SVGEGT. For the CDR3, the DNA is TGTGCCAGCAGTTACCTGGGGCTCAATCAGCCCCAGCATTTT. Amino acids: CASSYLGLNQPQHF.

This clonotype was counted a few times. This CDR3 is CASSSPTQVQYF. CDR3 DNA sequence: TGTGCCAGCAGTTCCCCCACACAGGTTCAGTACTTC. The chain links TRBV12-3 or TRBV12-4 to TRBJ2-4; D perhaps matches TRBD1 (5 bases). The germline V and J ends were trimmed by 4 bases and 11 bases, with 12 bases remaining between them. The length of the CDR3 is 12 residues.

The rearrangement joins TRBV10-2 to TRBJ1-5, with D maybe TRBD1 (6 bases). The CDR3 contains 16 residues. Germline CDR1 reads WSHSY; CDR2 reads SAAADI. Trimming removed 2 bases from V and 1 base from J, with 12 bases in between. The CDR3 is CASSEDTGRSNQPQHF. In DNA form, the CDR3 reads TGCGCCAGCAGTGAGGATACAGGGAGGAGCAATCAGCCCCAGCATTTT.